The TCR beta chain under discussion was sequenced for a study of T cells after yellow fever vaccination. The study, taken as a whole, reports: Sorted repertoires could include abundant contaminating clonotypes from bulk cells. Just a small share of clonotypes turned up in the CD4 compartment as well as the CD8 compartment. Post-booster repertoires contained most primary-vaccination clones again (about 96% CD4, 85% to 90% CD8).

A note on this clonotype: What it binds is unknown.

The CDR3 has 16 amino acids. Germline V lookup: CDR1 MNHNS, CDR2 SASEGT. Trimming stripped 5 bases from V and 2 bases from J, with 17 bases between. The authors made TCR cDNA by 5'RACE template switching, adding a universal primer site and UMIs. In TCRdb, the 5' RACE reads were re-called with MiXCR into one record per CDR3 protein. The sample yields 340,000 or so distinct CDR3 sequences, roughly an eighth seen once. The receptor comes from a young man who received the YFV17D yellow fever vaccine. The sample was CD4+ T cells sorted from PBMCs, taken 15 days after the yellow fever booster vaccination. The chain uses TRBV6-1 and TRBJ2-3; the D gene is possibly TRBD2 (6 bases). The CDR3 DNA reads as TGTGCCAGCAGTATGATCGGGGGTTCGGTCACAGATACGCAGTATTTT. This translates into CASSMIGGSVTDTQYF.